This entry is about one T cell receptor beta chain. Its antigen remains unidentified. The length of the CDR3 is 14 residues. V gave up 4 bases and J gave up 8 bases; unmatched junction bases: 5. Looked up from germline, CDR1 is MNHEY and CDR2 is SMNVEV (reference sequence). Documented treatment: oral pan-JAK inhibitor, 5-10 mg twice daily. This entry belongs to a study of CD8+ T cells in alopecia areata. RNA extraction and reverse transcription yielded cDNA as sequencing template. Data came from immunoSEQ multiplex PCR; TCRdb stores just in-frame clones and leaves some out. The sample lists some 120,000 clones, over 60% occurring once. Study results and caveats: With just one nonresponder, it is still uncertain whether baseline CD8+ expansion relates to response.

The material sequenced was CD4+ T cells sorted from blood, taken at week 4, from a patient treated with tofacitinib. The TCR sequence derives from a human donor with alopecia areata. V and J are TRBV27 and TRBJ1-4; 9 bases are a match to TRBD1. In DNA form, the CDR3 reads TGTGCCAGCAGTTCCAGGGGGACAGGGGAAAAACTGTTTTTT. Translated, it gives CASSSRGTGEKLFF.